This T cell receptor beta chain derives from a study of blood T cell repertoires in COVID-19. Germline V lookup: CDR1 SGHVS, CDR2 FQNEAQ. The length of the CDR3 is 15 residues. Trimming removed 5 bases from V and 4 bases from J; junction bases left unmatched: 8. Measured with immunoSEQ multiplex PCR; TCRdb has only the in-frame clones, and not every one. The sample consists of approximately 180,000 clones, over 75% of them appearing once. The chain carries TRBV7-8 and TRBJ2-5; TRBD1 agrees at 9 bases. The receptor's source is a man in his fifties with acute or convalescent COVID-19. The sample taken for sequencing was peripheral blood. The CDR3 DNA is TGTGCCAGCAGCATTGGACAGGGGATGCGAGAGACCCAGTACTTC. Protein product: CASSIGQGMRETQYF.